This TCR beta chain originates from a study of cytomegalovirus exposure and HLA in healthy donors. Study-level background: Genotyping showed 70% to 90% of roughly 400 donors falling in the Caucasian-associated ancestry cluster. Study-wide results and caveats: Many donors shared some public TCRs, even though most TCR sequences were rare.

Comment on this clone: Its antigen is still unknown.

Primers included in the PCR were 60 Vbeta and 13 Jbeta primers. Per the authors' pipeline: Later work found 74 million or so unique TCR beta chains, with some 11 million shared. Profiled with immunoSEQ multiplex PCR; TCRdb holds only in-frame clones, not every one. That table gives V, J and clone size, and the DNA gave D and trimming. The sample contains about 130,000 clones, around 76% of which appear only once. The TCR comes from a woman in her forties or fifties in good health and CMV-seronegative. Sequencing input: PBMCs.

This CDR3 reads CASSPAGTINEQFF. CDR3 DNA sequence: TGTGCCAGCAGCCCCGCCGGGACTATCAATGAGCAGTTCTTC. The rearrangement joins TRBV7-2 to TRBJ2-1, with TRBD2 matching over 7 bases. V shed 5 bases and J 6 bases; nucleotides not matched to a gene: 7. This CDR3 spans 14 amino acids. Germline CDR1 reads SGHTA; CDR2 reads FQGNSA.